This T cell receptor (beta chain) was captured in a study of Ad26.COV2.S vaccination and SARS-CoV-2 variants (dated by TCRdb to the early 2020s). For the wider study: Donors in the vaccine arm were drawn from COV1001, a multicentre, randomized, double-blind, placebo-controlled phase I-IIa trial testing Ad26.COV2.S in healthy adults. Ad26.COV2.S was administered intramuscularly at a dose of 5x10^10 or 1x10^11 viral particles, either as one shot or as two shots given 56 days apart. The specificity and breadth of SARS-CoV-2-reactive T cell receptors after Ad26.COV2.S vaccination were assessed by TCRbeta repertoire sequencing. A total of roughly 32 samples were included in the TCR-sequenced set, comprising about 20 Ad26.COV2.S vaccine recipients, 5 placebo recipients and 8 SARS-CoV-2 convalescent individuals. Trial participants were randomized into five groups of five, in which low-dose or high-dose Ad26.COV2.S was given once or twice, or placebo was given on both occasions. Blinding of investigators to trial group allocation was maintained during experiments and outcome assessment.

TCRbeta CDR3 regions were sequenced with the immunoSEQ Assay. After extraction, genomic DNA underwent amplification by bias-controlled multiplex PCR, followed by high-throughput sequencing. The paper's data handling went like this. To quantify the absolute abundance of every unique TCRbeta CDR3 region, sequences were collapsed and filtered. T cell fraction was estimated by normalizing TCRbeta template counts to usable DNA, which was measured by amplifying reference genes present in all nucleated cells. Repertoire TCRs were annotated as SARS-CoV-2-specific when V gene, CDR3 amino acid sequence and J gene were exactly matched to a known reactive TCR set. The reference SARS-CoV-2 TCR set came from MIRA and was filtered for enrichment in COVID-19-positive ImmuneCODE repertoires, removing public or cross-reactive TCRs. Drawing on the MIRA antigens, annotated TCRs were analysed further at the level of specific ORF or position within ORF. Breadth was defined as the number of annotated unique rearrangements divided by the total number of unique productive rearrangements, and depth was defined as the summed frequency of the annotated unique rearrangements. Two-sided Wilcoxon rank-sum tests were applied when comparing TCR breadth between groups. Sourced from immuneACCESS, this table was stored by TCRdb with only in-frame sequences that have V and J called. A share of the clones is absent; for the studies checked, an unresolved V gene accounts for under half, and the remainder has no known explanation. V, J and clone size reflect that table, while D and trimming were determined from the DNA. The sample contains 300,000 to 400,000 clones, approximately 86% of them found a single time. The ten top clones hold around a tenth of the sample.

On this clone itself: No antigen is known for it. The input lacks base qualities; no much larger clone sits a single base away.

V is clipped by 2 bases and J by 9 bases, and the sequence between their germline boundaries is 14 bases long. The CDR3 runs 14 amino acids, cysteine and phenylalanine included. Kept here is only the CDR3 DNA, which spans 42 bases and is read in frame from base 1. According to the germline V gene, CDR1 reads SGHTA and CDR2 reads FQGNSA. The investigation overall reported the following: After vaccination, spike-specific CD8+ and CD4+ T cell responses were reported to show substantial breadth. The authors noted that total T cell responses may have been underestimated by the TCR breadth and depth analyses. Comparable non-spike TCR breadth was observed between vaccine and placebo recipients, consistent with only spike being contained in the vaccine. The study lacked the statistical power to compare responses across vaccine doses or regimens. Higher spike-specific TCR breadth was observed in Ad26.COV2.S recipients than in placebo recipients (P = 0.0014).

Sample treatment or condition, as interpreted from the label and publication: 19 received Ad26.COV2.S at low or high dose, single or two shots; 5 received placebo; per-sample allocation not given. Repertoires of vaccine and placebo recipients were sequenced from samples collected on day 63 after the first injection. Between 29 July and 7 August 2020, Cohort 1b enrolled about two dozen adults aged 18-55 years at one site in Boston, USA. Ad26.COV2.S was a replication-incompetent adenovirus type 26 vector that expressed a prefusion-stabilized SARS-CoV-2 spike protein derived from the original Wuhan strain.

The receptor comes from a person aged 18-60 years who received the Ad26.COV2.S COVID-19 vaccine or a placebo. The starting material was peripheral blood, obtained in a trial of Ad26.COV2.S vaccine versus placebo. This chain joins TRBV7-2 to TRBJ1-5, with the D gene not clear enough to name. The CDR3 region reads CASSLMGGTGPQHF. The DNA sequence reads TGTGCCAGCAGCTTAATGGGTGGAACCGGGCCCCAGCATTTT.